The T cell receptor (beta chain) under discussion was sequenced for a study of cytomegalovirus exposure and HLA in healthy donors. Study results and limitations: The finding came from a later analysis; first-cohort TCR clusters tended to co-occur in the approximately 120 validation repertoires.

The assay was immunoSEQ multiplex PCR, and TCRdb's table has in-frame clones only and misses some. The sample includes roughly 130,000 clones, about 88% of them seen just once. The germline CDR1 and CDR2 sequences are LGHNA and YNFKEQ. The J segment lost 2 bases and the V segment lost 7 bases, leaving 7 bases of the junction unmatched. CDR3 length equals 15 residues. As concerns this clone: Its antigen remains unknown.

The source material was PBMCs. The J gene is TRBJ2-1, the V gene TRBV4-2; 8 positions match TRBD2. This clonotype was sampled from a man aged 25-45 years in good health and CMV-seronegative. This chain's CDR3 is CASTPAGEAYNEQFF. The CDR3 DNA is TGTGCCAGCACCCCAGCGGGAGAGGCCTACAATGAGCAGTTCTTC.